This T cell receptor beta chain derives from a study of T cells after yellow fever vaccination. Overall study results and limits: Post-booster repertoires again held most primary-vaccination clones (roughly 96% CD4, roughly 90% CD8). A faster peak, day 5 versus 15, was reached by the weaker secondary response.

The CDR3 length is 13 residues. CDR1 is SGHRS, CDR2 YFSETQ, per germline. The germline V and J ends were trimmed by 1 base and 4 bases, with 7 bases remaining between them. This clonotype was picked up many times. No antigen is known for it. Template switching with 5'RACE generated the TCR cDNA and added a universal primer site and UMIs. TCRdb reprocessed the 5' RACE reads with MiXCR, giving one entry per CDR3 protein. The sample lists around 310,000 distinct CDR3 sequences; 3% to 4.5% were seen once. V and J are TRBV5-1 and TRBJ2-3; D uncertain. The sample in question was PBMCs, obtained 5 days after the yellow fever booster vaccination. The receptor was derived from a man aged 18 to 35 who received the YFV17D yellow fever vaccine. The CDR3 DNA follows: TGCGCCAGCAGCTTGTGGTCAGCAGATACGCAGTATTTT. Amino acids: CASSLWSADTQYF. Full variable domain (missing parts from reference TRBV5-1 and TRBJ2-3): KAGVTQTPRYLIKTRGQQVTLSCSPISGHRSVSWYQQTPGQGLQFLFEYFSETQRNKGNFPGRFSGRQFSNSRSEMNVSTLELGDSALYLCASSLWSADTQYFGPGTRLTVL.